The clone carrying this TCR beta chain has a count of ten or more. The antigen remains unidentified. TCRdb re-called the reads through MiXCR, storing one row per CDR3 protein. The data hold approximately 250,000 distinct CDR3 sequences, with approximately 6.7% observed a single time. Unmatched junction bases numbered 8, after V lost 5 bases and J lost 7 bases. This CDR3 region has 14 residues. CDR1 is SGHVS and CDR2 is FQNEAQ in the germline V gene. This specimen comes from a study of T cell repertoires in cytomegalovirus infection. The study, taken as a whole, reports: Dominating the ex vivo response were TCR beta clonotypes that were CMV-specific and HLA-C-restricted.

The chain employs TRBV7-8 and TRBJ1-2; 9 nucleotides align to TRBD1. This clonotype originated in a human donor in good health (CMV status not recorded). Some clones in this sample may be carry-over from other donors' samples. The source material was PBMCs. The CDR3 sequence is CASSQTETGGGYTF. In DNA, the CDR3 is TGTGCCAGCAGCCAAACTGAGACAGGGGGTGGCTACACCTTC. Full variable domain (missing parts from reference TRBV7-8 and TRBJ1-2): GAGVSQSPRYKVAKRGQDVALRCDPISGHVSLFWYQQALGQGPEFLTYFQNEAQLDKSGLPSDRFFAERPEGSVSTLKIQRTQQEDSAVYLCASSQTETGGGYTFGSGTRLTVV.